This TCR beta chain appears in the sequencing data of a study of CD4 T cells in relation to SARS-CoV-2 and coronaviruses (TCRdb year 2021). Some background on the complete study: In the ViraFEST assay, PBMCs were grown with antigen for 10 to 11 days, and TCR beta CDR3s were then sequenced to identify antigen-specific clonal expansions. A different, Illumina-based TCR-beta assay was used to sequence expansion assays from other donors in the study. At the level of individual TCR clonotypes, the study measured memory CD4+ T cell crossreactivity between SARS-CoV-2 spike protein and common cold coronavirus spike proteins. Shared crossreactive spike epitopes were mapped to their HLA restriction using patient-derived lymphoblastoid cell lines. An HIV-1 Nef peptide pool or a culture without peptide was used as the negative reference condition. The Adaptive Biotechnologies TCR-sequencing kit was used to sequence samples from a few pre-COVID donors and the naive versus memory experiments, whereas other data were Illumina-based. General findings and caveats noted by the study authors: The study was constrained by small numbers of patients and of tested TCRs. Pre-pandemic and post-infection samples were not both contributed by any donor, so tracing of the source of pre-existing responses was limited. Because the crossreactivity analysis focused on spike protein, crossreactivity against other viral proteins was not assessed. Significantly weaker SARS-CoV-2-driven expansion was shown by crossreactive clones than by monoreactive clones, consistent with antigenic imprinting. Roughly 64% of donors had memory CD4+ clonotypes that crossrecognized SARS-CoV-2 and at least one common cold coronavirus spike.

Libraries were constructed by the immunoSEQ multiplex PCR assay. The authors' analysis ran thus. During preprocessing, nonproductive sequences were discarded, as were any CDR3s that did not begin with C, did not end with F or W, or were shorter than 7 amino acids. The MANAFEST web app identified antigen-specific clonotypes based on expansion compared with the reference and other culture wells. A clone counted as positive if significantly expanded in 2 of 3 replicate wells versus the reference culture at FDR below 0.05. To be called positive, a clone also had to show significant expansion compared with every other tandem well and an odds ratio greater than 5. After three terminal residues were trimmed from each end, CDR3 homology was quantified as pairwise Levenshtein distance using the stringdist R package. Here the immuneACCESS table is served through TCRdb, limited to in-frame sequences with V and J called. Missing clones are a known gap in these copies; in checked studies unresolved V genes cover under half, and the rest lacks a known reason. D and trimming were read from the DNA, whereas the V and J calls and clone size are those reported in that table. The sample data list 20,000 to 25,000 clones, and around 78% of these were observed just once. Together, the top ten hold around a fifth of the sample.

This clone was recorded once. This clone's antigen is unknown. Base qualities were left out, and no much larger clone turns up one base away. CD4+ T cells from unexposed donors were collected before the COVID-19 pandemic (2011-2018). Following 10 days of culture, the EasySep CD4+ T cell isolation kit was used to isolate CD4+ T cells. Unexposed donor CD4+ T cells were tested for reactivity to SARS-CoV-2 S and N and four common cold coronavirus spike pools, as cell number allowed. PBMCs were cultured at fewer than 2.5 million per well in IMDM supplemented with around 4.7% human AB serum and approximately 9.8 IU/ml IL-2. Half of the culture medium was replaced with fresh IL-2-containing medium on days 3 and 7. Each peptide culture condition was generally run in triplicate replicate wells. Leukapheresis product for the unexposed donors was bought commercially. Ficoll-Paque PLUS gradient centrifugation was used to isolate PBMCs from either whole blood or leukapheresis product. PBMCs were either used fresh in the expansion assay or cryopreserved at -140 degrees C. The QIAamp Micro DNA Kit was used to extract genomic DNA from the CD4+ T cells.

The TCR sequence derives from a human donor in good health. The sequenced sample consisted of CD4+ T cells from PBMCs, cultured in vitro.

The CDR3 protein: CASSPFPPTSTEAFF. The sequenced DNA is TGTGCCAGCTCACCGTTCCCCCCTACGAGCACTGAAGCTTTCTTT. The chain was built from TRBV18 and TRBJ1-1; the D gene cannot be resolved reliably. V loses 3 bases of germline sequence and J loses 4 bases, and the interval between the two ends is 15 bases. From the cysteine up to the phenylalanine, the CDR3 has a length of 15 residues. Only CDR3 DNA remains: 45 bases, in frame from the first base. Taken from the germline V gene, the CDR1 and CDR2 loops are KGHSH and LQKENI.